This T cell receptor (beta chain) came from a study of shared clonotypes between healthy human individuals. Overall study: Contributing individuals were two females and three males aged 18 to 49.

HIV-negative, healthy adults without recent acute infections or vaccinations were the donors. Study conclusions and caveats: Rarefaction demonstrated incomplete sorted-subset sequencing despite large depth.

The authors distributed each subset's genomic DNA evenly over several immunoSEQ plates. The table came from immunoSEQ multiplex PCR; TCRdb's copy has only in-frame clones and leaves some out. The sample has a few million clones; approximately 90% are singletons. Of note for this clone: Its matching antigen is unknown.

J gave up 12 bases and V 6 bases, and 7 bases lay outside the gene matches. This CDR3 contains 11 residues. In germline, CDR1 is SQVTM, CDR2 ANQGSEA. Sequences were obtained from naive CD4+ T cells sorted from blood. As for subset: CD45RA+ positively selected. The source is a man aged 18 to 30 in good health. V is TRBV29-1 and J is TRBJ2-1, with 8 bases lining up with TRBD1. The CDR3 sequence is CSVGQGVGQFF. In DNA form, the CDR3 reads TGCAGCGTCGGACAGGGAGTGGGGCAGTTCTTC.